Listed here are 23 T cell receptor beta chains from one sample, sequenced in a study of identical twins. TCRdb reanalysed the 5' RACE reads using MiXCR and keeps one entry per CDR3 protein. Here the sample spans roughly 250,000 distinct CDR3 sequences, over 12% being singletons. Sequenced sample: memory (CD45RO+) T cells sorted from blood. These TCRs come from a young woman in good health.

In this sample, this clonotype turned up a few times. The V call is TRBV6-1, the J call TRBJ2-7; D uncertain. Germline values: CDR1 MNHNS, CDR2 SASEGT. V shed 6 bases and J shed 5 bases, with 20 bases lying between them. CDR3 length: 15 residues. CDR3 amino acids: CASRTAGSRVHEQYF. In DNA form, the CDR3 reads TGTGCCAGCAGGACCGCCGGTTCCCGCGTCCACGAGCAGTACTTC.

The chain uses TRBV30 and TRBJ2-1, with 9 bases lining up with TRBD2. Germline CDR1 reads GTSNPN; CDR2 reads SVGIG (reference sequence). The CDR3 length is 13 residues. Trimming took 0 bases from V and 7 from J; bases not matched to a gene: 1. Here the CDR3 DNA reads TGTGCCTGGAGTGTAGGACTAGCGAATGAGCAGTTCTTC. Protein: CAWSVGLANEQFF.

A few counts support this clonotype. The chain carries TRBV7-2 and TRBJ1-5; perhaps TRBD1 as D (6 bases). Trimming stripped 8 bases from V and 8 bases from J, with 16 bases between. This CDR3 comprises 13 residues. In germline, CDR1 is SGHTA, CDR2 FQGNSA. CDR3: CASGLGGGKPQHF. For the CDR3, the DNA is TGTGCCAGCGGCCTAGGGGGGGGTAAGCCCCAGCATTTT.

The chain recombines TRBV7-6 with TRBJ2-3; no clear D. The CDR3 is made up of 15 amino acids. Trimming shortened V by 5 bases and J by 0 bases, and 12 bases separated the two germline ends. Looked up from germline, CDR1 is SGHVS and CDR2 is FNYEAQ. CDR3 residues: CASSTRTESTDTQYF. CDR3 coding DNA: TGTGCCAGCAGCACACGGACCGAGAGCACAGATACGCAGTATTTT.

In this sample, this clonotype turned up a few times. This chain links TRBV6-2 or TRBV6-3 with TRBJ2-7; 9 bases align to TRBD2. J lost 5 bases, V lost 8 bases, and 7 bases had no gene match. The CDR3 runs to 13 residues. In germline, CDR1 is MNHEY, CDR2 SVGEGT. This CDR3 reads CASRTSGSNEQYF. The CDR3 DNA sequence: TGTGCCAGCCGCACTAGCGGGTCAAACGAGCAGTACTTC.

This chain uses TRBV6-1 with TRBJ2-7; possibly TRBD1 or TRBD2 for D (5 bases each). The CDR3 sequence is 15 residues long. The germline V gene has CDR1 MNHNS and CDR2 SASEGT. The V end was cut by 0 bases, the J end by 4 bases, with 13 bases between. Here the CDR3 DNA reads TGTGCCAGCAGTGAAGCCTCGGCAGGGAGTTACGAGCAGTACTTC. Translated, it gives CASSEASAGSYEQYF.

As for this clonotype: A much larger clone differs by one base, so this may be a read error. V is TRBV12-3 or TRBV12-4 and J is TRBJ2-2; D might be TRBD1 or TRBD2, each matching 5 bases. The CDR3 length is 13 residues. CDR3 amino acids: CADRDQDTRELFF. The CDR3 DNA follows: TGTGCCGACCGGGACCAGGACACCCGGGAGCTGTTTTTT.

In its sample, this clonotype was seen a few times. V is TRBV18 and J is TRBJ2-3, with 7 nucleotides matching TRBD1. CDR3 length: 15 residues. Germline V gives CDR1 KGHSH, CDR2 LQKENI. Trimming cost V 3 bases and J 3 bases; bases outside gene matches: 6. CDR3 nucleotide sequence: TGTGCCAGCTCACCCGACAGGGCTTTAACAGATACGCAGTATTTT. Its protein product is CASSPDRALTDTQYF.

This clonotype was counted a few times. CDR3 loop: CAWVRAGVGETQYF. CDR3 DNA sequence: TGTGCCTGGGTACGCGCAGGTGTGGGGGAGACCCAGTACTTC. This chain links TRBV30 with TRBJ2-5, with D hard to call. Germline CDR1 is GTSNPN and CDR2 is SVGIG (reference sequence). Trimming cost V 5 bases and J 5 bases, with 18 bases left between them. The CDR3 runs to 14 residues.

This chain uses TRBV20-1 with TRBJ2-3; D assignment may be TRBD1 or TRBD2 (5 bases each). CDR1 is DFQATT, CDR2 SNEGSKA, per germline (reference sequence). CDR3 size: 13 residues. The CDR3 region is CSGGLGGTDTQYF. CDR3 nucleotides: TGCAGCGGTGGACTGGGGGGCACAGATACGCAGTATTTT.

This chain uses TRBV27 with TRBJ2-7; D not certain. The germline gives CDR1 MNHEY, CDR2 SMNVEV (reference sequence). The CDR3 contains 15 residues. The V end was cut by 5 bases, the J end by 2 bases, with 16 bases between. The CDR3 DNA sequence: TGTGCCAGCAGTCCCATACCGGGCGAGACCTACGAGCAGTACTTC. This sequence encodes CASSPIPGETYEQYF.

This clonotype has more than one count but fewer than ten. V gene TRBV20-1 combines with J gene TRBJ1-2; 9 nucleotides match TRBD1. Germline V CDR1 and CDR2: DFQATT, SNEGSKA (reference sequence). V gave up 6 bases and J gave up 6 bases; unmatched junction bases: 5. This CDR3 comprises 12 residues. The CDR3 region has the DNA TGCAGTGCGCAAAGGACAGGGGATGGCTACACCTTC. Protein: CSAQRTGDGYTF.

This clonotype has more than one count but fewer than ten. V usage is TRBV9 and J usage is TRBJ2-1; TRBD2 aligns across 8 bases. The length of the CDR3 is 15 residues. V lost 2 bases to trimming and J lost 6 bases; unmatched junction nucleotides: 7. Germline V gene sequence: CDR1 SGDLS, CDR2 YYNGEE. CDR3 residues: CASSVPGTSGNEQFF. In DNA form, the CDR3 reads TGTGCCAGCAGCGTCCCCGGGACTAGTGGCAATGAGCAGTTCTTC.

At least ten counts were recorded for this clonotype. J is TRBJ2-1 and V is TRBV12-3 or TRBV12-4; a possible D gene is TRBD2 (5 bases). Trimming took 1 base from V and 11 from J, leaving 9 bases between them. The length of the CDR3 is 12 residues. CDR3 loop: CASSLGAGKQFF. In nucleotides, the CDR3 is TGTGCCAGCAGTTTAGGGGCGGGCAAGCAGTTCTTC.

A few counts support this clonotype. V gene TRBV11-2 combines with J gene TRBJ1-1; the D is unclear. Looked up from germline, CDR1 is SGHAT and CDR2 is FQNNGV. V was trimmed by 1 base and J by 6 bases, leaving 9 bases between them. The CDR3 contains 13 residues. CDR3 sequence (DNA): TGTGCCAGCAGCTTAGCTCAATTTGCTGAAGCTTTCTTT. Translated, it gives CASSLAQFAEAFF.

This clonotype was counted at least ten times. The gene calls are TRBV29-1 and TRBJ1-2, with D uncertain. Germline V CDR1 and CDR2: SQVTM, ANQGSEA. The CDR3 is made up of 13 amino acids. V lost 7 bases and J lost 8, with 20 bases in between. CDR3 sequence: CSATISADVGYTF. For the CDR3, the DNA is TGCAGCGCCACCATTTCGGCAGATGTGGGCTACACCTTC.

The V and J genes are TRBV5-1 and TRBJ2-3; D perhaps matches TRBD2 (6 bases). Germline CDR1 and CDR2: SGHRS and YFSETQ. The germline V and J ends were trimmed by 3 bases and 6 bases, with 11 bases remaining between them. The CDR3 is 13 residues long. The CDR3 nucleotides are TGCGCCAGCAGCTACCGGGAGAGGGATACGCAGTATTTT. This sequence encodes CASSYRERDTQYF.

This clonotype was counted a few times. V is TRBV12-3 or TRBV12-4 and J is TRBJ2-1, with 16 positions matching TRBD2. V was clipped by 5 bases and J by 2 bases; unmatched bases: 6. CDR3 length: 18 amino acids. CDR3: CASSRGTSGGAPYNEQFF. Written as DNA, the CDR3 is TGTGCCAGCAGTCGTGGGACTAGCGGGGGGGCCCCCTACAATGAGCAGTTCTTC.

The chain has TRBV6-1 and TRBJ1-4, with 7 bases aligning to TRBD1. This CDR3 is 15 amino acids long. CDR1 is MNHNS and CDR2 is SASEGT in the germline V gene. J lost 0 bases, V lost 6 bases, and 4 bases had no gene match. CDR3 DNA sequence: TGTGCCAGCAGCTTTGGGACAGCAACTAATGAAAAACTGTTTTTT. This translates into CASSFGTATNEKLFF.

The CDR3 is CASSAVAATDTQYF. CDR3 bases: TGTGCCAGCAGTGCCGTCGCCGCCACAGATACGCAGTATTTT. The chain is built from TRBV9 and TRBJ2-3, with D unclear. Germline V CDR1 and CDR2: SGDLS, YYNGEE. V was trimmed by 5 bases and J by 2 bases, leaving 12 bases between them. CDR3 length equals 14 residues.

This clonotype came up a few times. V is TRBV27 and J is TRBJ2-4, with D tentatively TRBD2 (6 bases). The CDR3 is 14 residues long. V lost 6 bases and J lost 7, with 16 bases in between. Germline V gives CDR1 MNHEY, CDR2 SMNVEV (reference sequence). As DNA, the CDR3 is TGTGCCAGCAGCCGATCCGGGGGTGCGAACATTCAGTACTTC. This gives the protein CASSRSGGANIQYF.

Here the CDR3 reads CASSPGGGGTDTQYF. CDR3 DNA: TGTGCCAGCTCACCGGGAGGGGGCGGCACAGATACGCAGTATTTT. The J gene is TRBJ2-3, the V gene TRBV18; D could derive from TRBD1 or TRBD2 (7 bases each). V was cut by 3 bases and J by 1 base, with 11 bases left in between. The CDR3 runs 15 residues. Germline V gives CDR1 KGHSH, CDR2 LQKENI.

This clonotype was found many times. The DNA for the CDR3 is TGTGCCAGCAGTAGCCGGGACAGGGCCAACGTCCTGACTTTC. Amino acid sequence: CASSSRDRANVLTF. The chain links TRBV12-3 or TRBV12-4 to TRBJ2-6; D possibly corresponds to TRBD1 (6 bases). There are 14 residues in the CDR3. Trimming removed 5 bases at V and 5 bases at J, with 10 bases between.